The 3 T cell receptor beta chains in this list originate from one sample, sequenced in a study of radiation and T cells in renal cell carcinoma (dated by TCRdb to about 2020). This specimen's time point label, per the study, means: blood 2 weeks post-SBRT. Per the publication, the treatment or condition label means: 15 Gy SBRT to primary tumor, nephrectomy 4 weeks later. Library construction relied on the immunoSEQ multiplex PCR assay. What TCRdb holds here is the immuneACCESS table cut down to in-frame rearrangements. Part of the clones is not present; checked against another copy, under half of the missing clones reflect an unresolved V gene, and the others are unexplained. Recorded for this sample are approximately 75,000 clones; more than 75% of them occurred a single time. The top ten clonotypes cover around 5.5% of the sample. Sequenced here: blood, sampled from a patient whose treatment included radiotherapy and nephrectomy. The receptors were gathered from a man aged 60 to 69 with renal cell carcinoma.

The rearrangement joins TRBV25-1 to TRBJ2-1, with TRBD1 as a possible D gene (6 bases). This CDR3 is built from 11 residues. Trimming pared 6 bases from V and 7 bases from J, leaving 7 bases between. Looked up from germline, CDR1 is MGHDK and CDR2 is SYGVNS. The CDR3 nucleotides read TGTGCCAGCAGCCAGGGGAATGAGCAGTTCTTC. Protein product: CASSQGNEQFF.

V gene TRBV11-2 combines with J gene TRBJ2-1, with TRBD2 matching 9 bases. CDR1 is SGHAT and CDR2 is FQNNGV in the germline V gene. There are 15 residues in the CDR3. The junction had 4 bases not matched to a gene; V was cut back by 3 bases and J by 4 bases. CDR3 protein: CASSFSSGEYNEQFF. CDR3 sequence (DNA): TGTGCCAGCAGCTTTTCTAGCGGGGAGTACAATGAGCAGTTCTTC.

The chain carries TRBV11-3 and TRBJ2-5, with 12 bases identical to TRBD2. The V gene end was trimmed by 5 bases and the J gene end by 5 bases; junction bases not matched to a gene: 9. The CDR3 length is 16 residues. In germline, CDR1 is SGHNT, CDR2 YENEEA. The CDR3 is CASSQGLAGRSETQYF. CDR3 in DNA: TGTGCCAGCAGCCAAGGACTAGCGGGACGGTCGGAGACCCAGTACTTC.